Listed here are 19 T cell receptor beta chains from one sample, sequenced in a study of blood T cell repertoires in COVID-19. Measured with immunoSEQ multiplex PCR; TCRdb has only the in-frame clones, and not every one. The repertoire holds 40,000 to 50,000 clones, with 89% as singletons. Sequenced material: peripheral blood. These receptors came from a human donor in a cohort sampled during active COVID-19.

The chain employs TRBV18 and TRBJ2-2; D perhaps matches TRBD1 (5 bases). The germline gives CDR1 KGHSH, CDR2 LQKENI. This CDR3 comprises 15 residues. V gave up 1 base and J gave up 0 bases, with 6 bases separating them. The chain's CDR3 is CASSPLTANTGELFF. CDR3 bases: TGTGCCAGCTCACCACTGACAGCGAACACCGGGGAGCTGTTTTTT.

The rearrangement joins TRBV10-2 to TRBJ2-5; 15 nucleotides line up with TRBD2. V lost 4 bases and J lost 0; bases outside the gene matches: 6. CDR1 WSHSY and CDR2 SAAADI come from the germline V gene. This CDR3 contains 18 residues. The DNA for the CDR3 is TGCGCCAGCAGTGGGACTAGCGGGGGGGCCTGGAACCAAGAGACCCAGTACTTC. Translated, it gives CASSGTSGGAWNQETQYF.

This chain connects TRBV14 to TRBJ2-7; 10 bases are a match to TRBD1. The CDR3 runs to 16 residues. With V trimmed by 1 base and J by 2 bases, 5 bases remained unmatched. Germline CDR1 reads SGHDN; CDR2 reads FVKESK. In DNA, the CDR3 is TGTGCCAGCAGCCAAGGCGGGACAGGGGTTCCCTACGAGCAGTACTTC. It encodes CASSQGGTGVPYEQYF.

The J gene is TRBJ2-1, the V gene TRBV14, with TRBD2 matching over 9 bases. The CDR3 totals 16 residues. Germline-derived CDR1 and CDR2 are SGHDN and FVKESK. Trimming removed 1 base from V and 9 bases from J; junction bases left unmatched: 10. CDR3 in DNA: TGTGCCAGCAGCCAAGTTGGCGGGAGGGGTAAGGTTGAGCAGTTCTTC. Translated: CASSQVGGRGKVEQFF.

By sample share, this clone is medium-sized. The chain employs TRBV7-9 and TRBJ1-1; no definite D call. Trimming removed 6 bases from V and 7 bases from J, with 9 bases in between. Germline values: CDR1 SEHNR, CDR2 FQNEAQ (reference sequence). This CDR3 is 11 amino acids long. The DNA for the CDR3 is TGTGCCAGCAGTAATTCCTATGAAGCTTTCTTT. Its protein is CASSNSYEAFF.

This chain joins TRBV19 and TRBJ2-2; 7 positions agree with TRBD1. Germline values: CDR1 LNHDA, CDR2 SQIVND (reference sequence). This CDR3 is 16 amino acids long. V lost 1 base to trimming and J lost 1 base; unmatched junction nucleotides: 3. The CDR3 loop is CASSIAQGQNTGELFF. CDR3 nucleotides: TGTGCCAGTAGTATAGCACAGGGGCAGAACACCGGGGAGCTGTTTTTT.

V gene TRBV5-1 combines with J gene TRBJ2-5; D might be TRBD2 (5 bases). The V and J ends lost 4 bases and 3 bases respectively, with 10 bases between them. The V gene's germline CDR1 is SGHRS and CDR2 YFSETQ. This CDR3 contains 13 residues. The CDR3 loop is CASSRRLKETQYF. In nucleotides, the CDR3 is TGCGCCAGCAGCAGACGACTAAAAGAGACCCAGTACTTC.

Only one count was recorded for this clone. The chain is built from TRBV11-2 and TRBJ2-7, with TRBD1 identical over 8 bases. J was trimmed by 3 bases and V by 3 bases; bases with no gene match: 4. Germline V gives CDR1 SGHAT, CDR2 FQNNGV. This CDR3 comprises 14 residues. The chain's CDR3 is CASSFRQGRYEQYF. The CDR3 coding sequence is TGTGCCAGCAGCTTTCGACAGGGGCGCTACGAGCAGTACTTC.

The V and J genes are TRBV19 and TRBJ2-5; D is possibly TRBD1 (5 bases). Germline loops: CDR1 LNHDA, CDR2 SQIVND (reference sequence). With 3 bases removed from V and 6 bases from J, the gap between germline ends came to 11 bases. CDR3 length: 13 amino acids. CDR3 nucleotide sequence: TGTGCCAGTAGTATGGGGCGCTGGCAGACCCAGTACTTC. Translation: CASSMGRWQTQYF.

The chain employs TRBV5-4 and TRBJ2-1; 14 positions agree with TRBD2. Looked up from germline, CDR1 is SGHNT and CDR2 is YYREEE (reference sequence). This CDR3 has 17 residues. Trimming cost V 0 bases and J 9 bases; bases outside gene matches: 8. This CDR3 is CASSLGLAGGRGGEQFF. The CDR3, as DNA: TGTGCCAGCAGCTTGGGACTAGCGGGAGGGCGCGGGGGTGAGCAGTTCTTC.

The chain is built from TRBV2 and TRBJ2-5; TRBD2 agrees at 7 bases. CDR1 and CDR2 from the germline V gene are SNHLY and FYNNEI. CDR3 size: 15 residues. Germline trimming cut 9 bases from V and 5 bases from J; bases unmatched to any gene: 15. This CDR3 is CASRQSPSGAETQYF. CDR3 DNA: TGTGCCAGTCGCCAATCGCCCAGCGGGGCGGAGACCCAGTACTTC.

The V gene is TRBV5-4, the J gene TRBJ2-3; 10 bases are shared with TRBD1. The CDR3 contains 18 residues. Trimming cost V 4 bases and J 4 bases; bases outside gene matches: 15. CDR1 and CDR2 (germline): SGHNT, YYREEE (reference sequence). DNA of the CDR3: TGTGCCAGCAGCCCCGGGGGTCCCCGGGACAGGGGCGCAGATACGCAGTATTTT. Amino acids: CASSPGGPRDRGADTQYF.

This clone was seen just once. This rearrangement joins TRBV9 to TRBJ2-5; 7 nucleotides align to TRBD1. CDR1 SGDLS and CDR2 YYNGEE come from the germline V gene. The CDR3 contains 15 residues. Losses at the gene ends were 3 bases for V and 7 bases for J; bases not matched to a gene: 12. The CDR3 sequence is CASSAHQGEMGTQYF. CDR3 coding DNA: TGTGCCAGCAGCGCACATCAGGGGGAGATGGGGACCCAGTACTTC. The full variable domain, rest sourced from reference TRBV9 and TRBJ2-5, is DSGVTQTPKHLITATGQRVTLRCSPRSGDLSVYWYQQSLDQGLQFLIQYYNGEERAKGNILERFSAQQFPDLHSELNLSSLELGDSALYFCASSAHQGEMGTQYFGPGTRLLVL.

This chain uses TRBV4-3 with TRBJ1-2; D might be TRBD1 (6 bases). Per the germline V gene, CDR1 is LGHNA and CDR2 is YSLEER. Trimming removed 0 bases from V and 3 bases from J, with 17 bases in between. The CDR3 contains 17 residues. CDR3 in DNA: TGCGCCAGCAGCCAAGATGCTTACGGTGGGGGCTACTATGGCTACACCTTC. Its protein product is CASSQDAYGGGYYGYTF.

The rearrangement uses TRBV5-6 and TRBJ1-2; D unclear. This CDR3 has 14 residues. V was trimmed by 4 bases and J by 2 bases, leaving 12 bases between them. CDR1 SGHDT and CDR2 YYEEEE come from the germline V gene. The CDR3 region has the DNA TGTGCCAGCAGCCCCTGGGCGGGAAACTATGGCTACACCTTC. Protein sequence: CASSPWAGNYGYTF.

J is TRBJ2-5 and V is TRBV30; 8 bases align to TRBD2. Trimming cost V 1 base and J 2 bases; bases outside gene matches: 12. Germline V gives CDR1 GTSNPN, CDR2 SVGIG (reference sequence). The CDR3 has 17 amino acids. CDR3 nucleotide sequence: TGTGCCTGGAGTGCAGGGACTATAGCGGGGACGCAAGAGACCCAGTACTTC. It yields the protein CAWSAGTIAGTQETQYF.

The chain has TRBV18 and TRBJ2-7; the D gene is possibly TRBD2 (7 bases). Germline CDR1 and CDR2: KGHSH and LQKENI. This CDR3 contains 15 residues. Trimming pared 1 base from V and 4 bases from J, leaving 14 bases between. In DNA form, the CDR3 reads TGTGCCAGCTCACCACGGACAGAGGGGGGGTACGAGCAGTACTTC. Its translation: CASSPRTEGGYEQYF.

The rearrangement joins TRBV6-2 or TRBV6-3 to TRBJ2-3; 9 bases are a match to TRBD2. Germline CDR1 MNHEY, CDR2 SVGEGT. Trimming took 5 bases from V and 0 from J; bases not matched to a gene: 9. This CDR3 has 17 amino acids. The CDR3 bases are TGTGCCAGCAGTACACTCGAGCGGGGGGCTAGCACAGATACGCAGTATTTT. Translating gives CASSTLERGASTDTQYF.

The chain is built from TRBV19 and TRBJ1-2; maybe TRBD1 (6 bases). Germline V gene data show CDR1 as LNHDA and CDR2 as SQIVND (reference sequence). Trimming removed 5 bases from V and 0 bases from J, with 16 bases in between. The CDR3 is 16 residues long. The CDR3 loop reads CASSPIRTAPNYGYTF. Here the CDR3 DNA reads TGTGCCAGTAGTCCAATCCGGACAGCCCCTAACTATGGCTACACCTTC.